This is a list of T cell receptor beta chains from one sample in a study of response to subunit inactivated influenza vaccine. TCRdb reprocessed the RT-PCR reads with MiXCR, giving one entry per CDR3 protein. The repertoire consists of about half a million distinct CDR3 sequences, with 7.6% occurring once and the leading ten covering roughly 13%. The material was PBMCs from blood, obtained about 24 months after vaccination. The receptors originated from a man between 45 and 75 years old who received an inactivated influenza vaccine. The conserved cysteine and the conserved F or W are not part of the CDR3 here.

CDR3 protein: ASSFYTGQGRTEAF
V gene: TRBV5-1

CDR3 protein: ASSFPTVVRGPQNIQY
V gene: TRBV5-5

CDR3 protein: ASSLVGSETQY
V gene: TRBV11-2

CDR3 protein: SVGGESTDTQY
V gene: TRBV29-1

CDR3 protein: SARGGADNTEAF
V gene: TRBV20-1

CDR3 protein: ASRVGGYTGELF
V gene: TRBV12-3/TRBV12-4

CDR3 protein: ASSFSQGYGVETQY
V gene: TRBV28

CDR3 protein: SAYPLLAGGSNNEQF
V gene: TRBV20-1

CDR3 protein: ASSVTGTGGREQC
V gene: TRBV5-1

CDR3 protein: SGTWGTYEQY
V gene: TRBV29-1

CDR3 protein: ASRRQGWEQF
V gene: TRBV6-1

CDR3 protein: ASSSQGVNQPQH
V gene: TRBV7-8

CDR3 protein: ASSLQGDKNIQY
V gene: TRBV5-5

CDR3 protein: SASRWQTYEQY
V gene: TRBV20-1

CDR3 protein: ASSLAGQGVFSNQPQH
V gene: TRBV12-3/TRBV12-4

CDR3 protein: SVVSSRFYNEQF
V gene: TRBV29-1

CDR3 protein: ASSPIRLGDKGNQPQH
V gene: TRBV12-3/TRBV12-4

CDR3 protein: ASSQGNTANQPQH
V gene: TRBV4-1

CDR3 protein: ASSLESGADTQY
V gene: TRBV5-1

CDR3 protein: ATRDGVIYGYT
V gene: TRBV6-1

CDR3 protein: AISGRQGYKNIQY
V gene: TRBV10-3

CDR3 protein: ATSDALLRDYNEQF
V gene: TRBV24-1

CDR3 protein: ASSGAPNTGELF
V gene: TRBV9

CDR3 protein: SVVTDYEQY
V gene: TRBV29-1

CDR3 protein: ASSFVPSSYNEQF
V gene: TRBV28

CDR3 protein: ASSQAPNSYEQY
V gene: TRBV4-1

CDR3 protein: ASNLRGTTGELF
V gene: TRBV5-1

CDR3 protein: ASSPRDVPSYEQY
V gene: TRBV7-8

CDR3 protein: ASSLVGSGNSPLH
V gene: TRBV7-2

CDR3 protein: ASRPRLSTDTQY
V gene: TRBV12-3/TRBV12-4

CDR3 protein: ASSFRGYSPDTQY
V gene: TRBV11-2

CDR3 protein: ASSGGLAGVTDTQY
V gene: TRBV7-6

CDR3 protein: ASSQGQGVTDTQY
V gene: TRBV3-1

CDR3 protein: ASSPGRQVGYT
V gene: TRBV3-1

CDR3 protein: ASSDWTGGFGNTGELF
V gene: TRBV6-4

CDR3 protein: ASSSPEWVMTGELF
V gene: TRBV5-5

CDR3 protein: ASSLGPMSEKLF
V gene: TRBV11-2

CDR3 protein: SARRSGVLHEQY
V gene: TRBV20-1

CDR3 protein: ASRPGTSGRTDTQY
V gene: TRBV11-2

CDR3 protein: ASSSPPETQY
V gene: TRBV7-2

CDR3 protein: SARDGTTSDEQF
V gene: TRBV20-1

CDR3 protein: ASSTRTGVAEKLF
V gene: TRBV4-3

CDR3 protein: SARGLAGGALTDTQY
V gene: TRBV20-1

CDR3 protein: ASSGTSGGPTDTQY
V gene: TRBV12-3/TRBV12-4

CDR3 protein: ASSPLPRGAGSPLH
V gene: TRBV7-2

CDR3 protein: ASSLQWSREETQY
V gene: TRBV7-2

CDR3 protein: SASYGYGYT
V gene: TRBV20-1

CDR3 protein: ASSQEAGRPIGYT
V gene: TRBV4-1

CDR3 protein: ASSVGDTWDEQF
V gene: TRBV9

CDR3 protein: SVATGLDNQPQH
V gene: TRBV29-1

CDR3 protein: ASRLAEANTGELF
V gene: TRBV10-2

CDR3 protein: SARPSPGQGLRDYYEQY
V gene: TRBV20-1

CDR3 protein: ASSQDWEGPNYGYT
V gene: TRBV4-1